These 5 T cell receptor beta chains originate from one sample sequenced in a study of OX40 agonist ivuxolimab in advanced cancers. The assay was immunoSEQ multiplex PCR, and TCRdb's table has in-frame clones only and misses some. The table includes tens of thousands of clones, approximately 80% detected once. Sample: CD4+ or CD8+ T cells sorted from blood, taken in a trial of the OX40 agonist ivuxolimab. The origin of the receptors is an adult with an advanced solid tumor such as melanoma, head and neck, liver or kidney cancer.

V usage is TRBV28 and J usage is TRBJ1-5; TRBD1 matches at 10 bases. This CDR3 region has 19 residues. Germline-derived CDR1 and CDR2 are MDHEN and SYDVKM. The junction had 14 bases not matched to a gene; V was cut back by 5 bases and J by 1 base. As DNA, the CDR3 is TGTGCCAGCAGTAAGAGCCGGGACAGGGGTAGTCTGAGCAATCAGCCCCAGCATTTT. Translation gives CASSKSRDRGSLSNQPQHF.

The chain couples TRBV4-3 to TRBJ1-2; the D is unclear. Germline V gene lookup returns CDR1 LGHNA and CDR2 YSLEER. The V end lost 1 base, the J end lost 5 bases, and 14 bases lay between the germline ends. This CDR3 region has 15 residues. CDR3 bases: TGCGCCAGCAGCCAAGTTGCCCTCGTGTCATATGGCTACACCTTC. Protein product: CASSQVALVSYGYTF.

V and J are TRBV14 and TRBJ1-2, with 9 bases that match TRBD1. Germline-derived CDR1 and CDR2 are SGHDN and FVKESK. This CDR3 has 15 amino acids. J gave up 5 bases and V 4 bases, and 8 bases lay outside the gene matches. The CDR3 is CASSPLQGAKYGYTF. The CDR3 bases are TGTGCCAGCAGCCCGCTACAGGGGGCAAAATATGGCTACACCTTC.

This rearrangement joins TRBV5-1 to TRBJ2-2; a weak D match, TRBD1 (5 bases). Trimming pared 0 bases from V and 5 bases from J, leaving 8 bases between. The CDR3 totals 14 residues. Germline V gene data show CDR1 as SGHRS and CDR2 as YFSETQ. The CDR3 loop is CASSLDTGTGELFF. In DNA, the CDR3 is TGCGCCAGCAGCTTGGATACAGGTACCGGGGAGCTGTTTTTT.

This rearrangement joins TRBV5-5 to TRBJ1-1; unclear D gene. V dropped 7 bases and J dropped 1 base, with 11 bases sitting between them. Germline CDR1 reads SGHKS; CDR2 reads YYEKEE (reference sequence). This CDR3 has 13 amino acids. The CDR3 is CASRRLGNTEAFF. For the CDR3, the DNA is TGTGCCAGCCGGCGGTTGGGGAACACTGAAGCTTTCTTT. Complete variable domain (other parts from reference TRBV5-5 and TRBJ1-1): DAGVTQSPTHLIKTRGQQVTLRCSPISGHKSVSWYQQVLGQGPQFIFQYYEKEERGRGNFPDRFSARQFPNYSSELNVNALLLGDSALYLCASRRLGNTEAFFGQGTRLTVV.